The entry that follows covers one TCR beta chain sequence. The V and J ends lost 11 bases and 0 bases, in that order; junction bases with no gene match: 4. Germline V lookup: CDR1 MNHEY, CDR2 SVGAGI. The CDR3 is made up of 14 amino acids. Data came from immunoSEQ multiplex PCR; TCRdb stores just in-frame clones and leaves some out. The data contain 90,000 to 100,000 clones, approximately 80% of them singletons. This record comes from a study of radiotherapy plus CTLA-4 blockade in lung cancer. Background on the study: In roughly 17% of patients, objective responses were seen; around 31% had disease control.

This clonotype was sampled from a human donor with non-small cell lung cancer that progressed on radiotherapy plus ipilimumab. The chain joins TRBV6-5 to TRBJ2-2; 9 nucleotides agree with TRBD1. Sequenced here: peripheral blood, sampled from a patient treated with radiotherapy plus ipilimumab. CDR3 amino acids: CAAGDRANTGELFF. The CDR3 region has the DNA TGTGCCGCGGGGGACAGGGCGAACACCGGGGAGCTGTTTTTT.